The 14 T cell receptor beta chains below all came from one sample that was sequenced in a study of technical replicates of blood from a few donors. Measured with immunoSEQ multiplex PCR; TCRdb has only the in-frame clones, and not every one. The data contain under 50,000 clones, around 96% of them singletons. Sequenced sample: T cells isolated from PBMCs. The source is a human donor in good health.

This chain joins TRBV6-1 and TRBJ2-3, with TRBD1 matching over 7 bases. J gave up 4 bases and V 2 bases, and 6 bases lay outside the gene matches. The CDR3 is 15 residues long. Germline values: CDR1 MNHNS, CDR2 SASEGT. The CDR3 nucleotides read TGTGCCAGCAGTGAACTACAGGGGTTTTCAGATACGCAGTATTTT. Its protein product is CASSELQGFSDTQYF.

The genes are TRBV27 and TRBJ1-2; D gene unclear. V lost 2 bases and J lost 6, with 16 bases in between. The germline gives CDR1 MNHEY, CDR2 SMNVEV (reference sequence). This CDR3 spans 15 amino acids. CDR3 sequence (DNA): TGTGCCAGCAGTTTACGGCTTCGGGAGAGAAATGGCTACACCTTC. Its protein product is CASSLRLRERNGYTF.

The chain employs TRBV29-1 and TRBJ1-1; D remains unclear. V was shortened by 7 bases and J by 1 base, with 13 bases between the two germline ends. Germline loops: CDR1 SQVTM, CDR2 ANQGSEA. The CDR3 length is 13 residues. CDR3 loop: CSAEGTSNTEAFF. CDR3 nucleotide sequence: TGCAGCGCTGAGGGCACCTCGAACACTGAAGCTTTCTTT.

The J gene is TRBJ2-7, the V gene TRBV7-3; maybe TRBD2 (5 bases). Germline V gene data show CDR1 as SGHTA and CDR2 as FQGTGA. The length of the CDR3 is 13 residues. V lost 3 bases and J lost 6, with 12 bases in between. The CDR3 DNA reads TGTGCCAGCAGCTTGACGGGAAATTCCGAGCAGTACTTC. This sequence encodes CASSLTGNSEQYF.

This chain uses TRBV10-3 with TRBJ2-7; D ambiguous. The CDR3 length is 12 residues. V was cut by 10 bases and J by 3 bases, with 13 bases left in between. The V gene's germline CDR1 is ENHRY and CDR2 SYGVKD. The CDR3 DNA reads TGTGCCACCCTCCAAGCCGGCTACGAGCAGTACTTC. This sequence encodes CATLQAGYEQYF.

The genes are TRBV2 and TRBJ2-1; 7 bases are a match to TRBD2. CDR1 and CDR2 (germline): SNHLY, FYNNEI. CDR3 length: 12 residues. J was trimmed by 7 bases and V by 4 bases; bases with no gene match: 1. The CDR3 loop reads CASSVGGNEQFF. The CDR3 DNA reads TGTGCCAGCAGTGTGGGGGGGAATGAGCAGTTCTTC.

V usage is TRBV27 and J usage is TRBJ1-2, with 7 bases aligning to TRBD1. The CDR3 length is 14 residues. J was trimmed by 2 bases and V by 5 bases; bases with no gene match: 5. Germline V gene data show CDR1 as MNHEY and CDR2 as SMNVEV (reference sequence). The CDR3 here is CASSPRTGNYGYTF. Written as DNA, the CDR3 is TGTGCCAGCAGTCCAAGGACAGGAAACTATGGCTACACCTTC.

V and J are TRBV27 and TRBJ2-1; 8 bases align to TRBD2. Germline V lookup: CDR1 MNHEY, CDR2 SMNVEV (reference sequence). The J segment lost 0 bases and the V segment lost 5 bases, leaving 6 bases of the junction unmatched. This CDR3 has 16 amino acids. The CDR3 DNA reads TGTGCCAGCAGTCCGCAGCGGGGGAGCTCCTACAATGAGCAGTTCTTC. This encodes CASSPQRGSSYNEQFF.

This clone was observed a single time. The V gene is TRBV7-3, the J gene TRBJ1-1; TRBD1 agrees at 7 bases. In germline, CDR1 is SGHTA, CDR2 FQGTGA. This CDR3 region has 17 residues. V lost 2 bases and J lost 6; bases outside the gene matches: 15. The DNA of the CDR3 is TGTGCCAGCAGCTTAGGTTGGGGTGGCAGGGGACAGCCTGAAGCTTTCTTT. Translation: CASSLGWGGRGQPEAFF.

A single count supports this clone. V gene TRBV14 combines with J gene TRBJ2-7; 7 bases are a match to TRBD1. Trimming at V came to 1 base and at J to 2 bases, leaving 8 bases not matched to a gene. Germline loops: CDR1 SGHDN, CDR2 FVKESK. CDR3 length: 16 residues. CDR3 loop: CASSQVTGQLTYEQYF. The CDR3 DNA reads as TGTGCCAGCAGCCAAGTCACGGGACAGCTAACCTACGAGCAGTACTTC.

The chain recombines TRBV4-1 with TRBJ2-5; D gene unclear. Trimming left V 1 base short and J 5 bases short, with 8 bases between. The germline CDR1 and CDR2 sequences are MGHRA and YSYEKL. The CDR3 sequence is 13 residues long. CDR3 amino acids: CASSQGRLETQYF. The CDR3 DNA is TGCGCCAGCAGCCAAGGGAGACTGGAGACCCAGTACTTC.

The chain combines TRBV7-2 with TRBJ2-3; possible D gene TRBD2, 5 bases. V lost 2 bases and J lost 6, with 12 bases in between. Per germline, CDR1 SGHTA and CDR2 FQGNSA. CDR3 length: 14 amino acids. The chain's CDR3 is CASSLTSGWDTQYF. CDR3 DNA sequence: TGTGCCAGCAGCTTAACTAGTGGGTGGGATACGCAGTATTTT.

The chain recombines TRBV28 with TRBJ1-5; D perhaps matches TRBD1 (6 bases). CDR3 length: 13 amino acids. Germline CDR1 and CDR2: MDHEN and SYDVKM. V dropped 5 bases and J dropped 3 bases, with 8 bases sitting between them. The CDR3 DNA is TGTGCCAGCAGTAGGGGGTCCAATCAGCCCCAGCATTTT. Encoded protein: CASSRGSNQPQHF.

The DNA for the CDR3 is TGTGCCAGCAGTGAAATAGGGTCAACGGGGGGCTACACCTTC. It is translated as CASSEIGSTGGYTF. This rearrangement joins TRBV2 to TRBJ1-2; D uncertain. CDR1 and CDR2 from the germline V gene are SNHLY and FYNNEI. Trimming shortened V by 2 bases and J by 8 bases, and 15 bases separated the two germline ends. CDR3 length: 14 residues.